A selection of T cell receptor beta chains follows, all from one sample in a study of blood T cells in healthy people across ages. In TCRdb, the 5' RACE reads were re-called with MiXCR into one record per CDR3 protein. The profile covers hundreds of thousands of distinct CDR3 sequences, with 45% to 65% appearing a single time and over 35% taken by the ten largest. Sequenced sample: blood. Receptors were obtained from a man aged 60-69 years in good health. Each CDR3 is given with its conserved first and last residue. D genes are given only for firm matches. A clone size is listed for some rows: how often the clone was seen (once, few, many), or a class if it is expanded.

>NA|NA|TRBJ2-3|TRBV7-9
TGTGCCAGCAGCCAGACCGGACAGCCCAGCACAGATACGCAGTATTTT
CASSQTGQPSTDTQYF
>NA|few|TRBJ2-5|TRBV5-1
TGCGCCAGCAGCTTGGGAAGACTAACCCAAGAGACCCAGTACTTC
CASSLGRLTQETQYF
>TRBD2|NA|TRBJ2-1|TRBV20-1
TGCAGTGCCACCACCGGGACTAGCGGGGGGGAAGCCTACAATGAGCAGTTCTTC
CSATTGTSGGEAYNEQFF
>NA|NA|TRBJ2-4|TRBV6-6
TGTGCCAGCAGTTACGGGGGGCCCAAAAACATTCAGTACTTC
CASSYGGPKNIQYF
>NA|NA|TRBJ2-1|TRBV9
TGTGCCAGCAGCGCGGGGGACCAGCGCGCCCATGAGCAGTTCTTC
CASSAGDQRAHEQFF
>NA|NA|TRBJ2-7|TRBV20-1
TGCAGTGCCACGCACCCGGACTCCTGGGGCGAGCAGTACTTC
CSATHPDSWGEQYF
>NA|NA|TRBJ2-1|TRBV4-2
TGTGCCAGCAGCCGTGGACAGAGGGAAAGTGAGCAGTTCTTC
CASSRGQRESEQFF
>NA|NA|TRBJ1-2|TRBV2
TGTGCCAGCAGTGAAGTGGCAGTCGGCTACACCTTC
CASSEVAVGYTF
>NA|NA|TRBJ1-3|TRBV20-1
TGCAGTGCTATTGCCGGGAGTCACTCTGGAAACACCATATATTTT
CSAIAGSHSGNTIYF
>TRBD2|NA|TRBJ2-5|TRBV18
TGTGCCAGCTCACCAACCAGCGGGGGGGCTGGGGAGCAGTACTTC
CASSPTSGGAGEQYF
>NA|NA|TRBJ2-5|TRBV5-6
TGTGCCAGCAGCTTGGAGCGCAGCGGACGACAAGAGACCCAGTACTTC
CASSLERSGRQETQYF
>NA|NA|TRBJ2-7|TRBV12-3/TRBV12-4
TGTGCCAGCCTACGGACGGCCAGCTCCTACAATGAGCAGTACTTC
CASLRTASSYNEQYF
>NA|NA|TRBJ2-5|TRBV7-2
TGTGCCAGCAGTTTAAACAACCCTCAAGGGACCCAGTACTTC
CASSLNNPQGTQYF
>NA|NA|TRBJ2-1|TRBV5-1
TGCGCCAGCAGCTTGATTCCATCTGGTAGCTCCTACAATGAGCAGTTCTTC
CASSLIPSGSSYNEQFF
>TRBD2|NA|TRBJ2-3|TRBV20-1
TGCAGTGCTAGAGATTCAAGACTAGCGAGCACAGATACGCAGTATTTT
CSARDSRLASTDTQYF
>NA|NA|TRBJ1-2|TRBV7-9
TGTGCCAGCAGCTTATCAGGGGATAGTAACTATGGCTACACCTTC
CASSLSGDSNYGYTF
>NA|NA|TRBJ1-1|TRBV13
TGTGCCAGCAGCTTAAAGGGAAGTGAAGCTTTCTTT
CASSLKGSEAFF
>NA|few|TRBJ2-5|TRBV12-3/TRBV12-4
TGTGCCAGCAGTTTAGGTGGGGGGCGGATCGGAGAGACCCAGTACTTC
CASSLGGGRIGETQYF
>NA|NA|TRBJ2-5|TRBV20-1
TGCAGTGCTCTTAGAACGGAGCAGTACTTC
CSALRTEQYF
>TRBD2|NA|TRBJ2-3|TRBV7-2
TGTGCGTGTTTGGCGGGGGGCGCTAGCACAGATACGCAGTATTTT
CACLAGGASTDTQYF
>NA|NA|TRBJ1-2|TRBV2
TGTGCCAGCAGTGAACAGGCTAGGGGCTACACCTTC
CASSEQARGYTF
>TRBD2|NA|TRBJ2-3|TRBV12-3/TRBV12-4
TGTGCCAGCAGTTTCGAGGGAGGGCTCTCAGATGCGCAGTATTTT
CASSFEGGLSDAQYF
>NA|NA|TRBJ1-5|TRBV20-1
TGCAGTGCTAGAGACCTCAGCGGGCGGTACAATCAGCCCCAGCATTTT
CSARDLSGRYNQPQHF
>NA|NA|TRBJ2-3|TRBV7-8
TGTGCCAGCAGCTCACGTCCGGAGGGGGCTTCCACAGATACGCAGTATTTT
CASSSRPEGASTDTQYF
>TRBD1|NA|TRBJ2-7|TRBV18
TGTGCCAGCTCACCCGGACAGGGAAGGGGCTACGAGCAGTACTTC
CASSPGQGRGYEQYF
>NA|few|TRBJ2-5|TRBV28
TGTGCCAGCATCTTAGGGGGTAGCCAAGAGACCCAGTACTTC
CASILGGSQETQYF
>TRBD2|NA|TRBJ2-1|TRBV7-2
TGTGCCAGCAGCTTCTCGTCTAGCGGACACAATGAGCAGTTCTTC
CASSFSSSGHNEQFF
>NA|once|TRBJ2-1|TRBV7-9
TGTGCCAGCAGCTTAGGGCGGCTCAATGAGCAGTTCTTC
CASSLGRLNEQFF
>TRBD2|few|TRBJ2-7|TRBV6-5
TGTGCCAGCAGAAGCGGGGGACCACCCTACGAGCAGTACTTC
CASRSGGPPYEQYF
>NA|once|TRBJ2-6|TRBV6-1
TGTGCCAGCAGTGAAGCGAGGCACTCTGGGGCCAACGTCCTGACTTTC
CASSEARHSGANVLTF
>NA|NA|TRBJ2-5|TRBV27
TGTGCCAGCAGTTGGAGGGGACAGTGGGGGTTAGAGACCCAGTACTTC
CASSWRGQWGLETQYF
>NA|NA|TRBJ2-1|TRBV10-2
TGCGCCAGCCTATCCGGGACCAATGAGCAGTTCTTC
CASLSGTNEQFF
>TRBD1|NA|TRBJ2-4|TRBV7-2
TGTGCCAGCAGCTCGGACAGGGGGCTGAACATTCAGTACTTC
CASSSDRGLNIQYF
>NA|few|TRBJ1-2|TRBV4-2
TGTGCCAGCAGCCAAGATGACAGCTACTATGGCTACACCTTC
CASSQDDSYYGYTF
>NA|NA|TRBJ1-2|TRBV10-3
TGTGCCATCGGCGGCGGGACATTCTATGGCTACACCTTC
CAIGGGTFYGYTF
>TRBD2|NA|TRBJ2-5|TRBV5-1
TGCGCCAGCAGCTTGTTCCTAGCGGGGGGTTCACAAGAGACCCAGTACTTC
CASSLFLAGGSQETQYF
>NA|few|TRBJ2-5|TRBV4-2
TGTGCCAGCAGCCAAGATTTCGGTAACCCGTACCAAGAGACCCAGTACTTC
CASSQDFGNPYQETQYF
>NA|NA|TRBJ2-5|TRBV20-1
TGCAGTGCCGAGACAAGCAGGAGCCAAGAGACCCAGTACTTC
CSAETSRSQETQYF
>NA|NA|TRBJ2-5|TRBV3-1
TGTGCCAGCAGCCAAGAGGGCGGTCAGCCCGGGGGAGAGACCCAGTACTTC
CASSQEGGQPGGETQYF
>NA|NA|TRBJ2-5|TRBV20-1
TGCAGTGGGGGGGCGGGGCAAGAGACCCAGTACTTC
CSGGAGQETQYF
>TRBD1|NA|TRBJ1-1|TRBV6-2/TRBV6-3
TGTGCCAGCAGTATGACAGGGGGCACTGAAGCTTTCTTT
CASSMTGGTEAFF